The entry below describes one T cell receptor beta chain. V lost 4 bases to trimming and J lost 1 base, with 2 bases between them. Germline values: CDR1 LGHDT, CDR2 YNNKEL (reference sequence). The CDR3 is 11 amino acids. The record originates from a study of control samples from healthy donors and cancer patients. Repertoires were generated with immunoSEQ multiplex PCR, while TCRdb's copy carries only in-frame clones and drops some. The sample comprises some 130,000 clones, more than 85% of which are singletons, and around 10% rests with the top ten. This chain connects TRBV3-1 (or the pseudogene TRBV3-2) to TRBJ2-7, with D unclear. Sequencing was carried out using blood. This TCR came from a woman younger than 45 in good health. The CDR3 DNA follows: TGTGCCAGCAGCCTTTCCTACGAGCAGTACTTC. Its protein is CASSLSYEQYF.